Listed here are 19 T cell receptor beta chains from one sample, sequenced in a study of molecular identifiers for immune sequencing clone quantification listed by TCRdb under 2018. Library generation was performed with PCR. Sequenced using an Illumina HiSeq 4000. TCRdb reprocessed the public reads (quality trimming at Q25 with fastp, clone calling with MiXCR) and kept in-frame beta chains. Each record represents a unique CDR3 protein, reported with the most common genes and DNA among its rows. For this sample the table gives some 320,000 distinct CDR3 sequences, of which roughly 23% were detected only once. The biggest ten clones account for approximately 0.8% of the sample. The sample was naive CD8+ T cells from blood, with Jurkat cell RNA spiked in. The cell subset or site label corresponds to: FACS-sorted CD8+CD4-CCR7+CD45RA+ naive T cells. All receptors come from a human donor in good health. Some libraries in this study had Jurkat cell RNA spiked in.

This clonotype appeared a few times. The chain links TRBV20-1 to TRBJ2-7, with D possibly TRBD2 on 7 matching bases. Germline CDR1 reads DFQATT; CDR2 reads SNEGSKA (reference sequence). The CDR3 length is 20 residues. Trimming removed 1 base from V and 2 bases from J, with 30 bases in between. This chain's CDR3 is CSARAPGGGTTKTATYEQYF. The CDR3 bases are TGCAGTGCTAGAGCCCCAGGAGGGGGGACTACCAAGACCGCGACCTACGAGCAGTACTTC.

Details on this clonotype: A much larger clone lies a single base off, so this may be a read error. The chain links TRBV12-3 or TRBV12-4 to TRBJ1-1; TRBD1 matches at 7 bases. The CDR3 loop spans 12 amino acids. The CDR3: CASKQGITGAFF. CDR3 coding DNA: TGTGCCAGCAAACAGGGGATCACTGGAGCTTTCTTT.

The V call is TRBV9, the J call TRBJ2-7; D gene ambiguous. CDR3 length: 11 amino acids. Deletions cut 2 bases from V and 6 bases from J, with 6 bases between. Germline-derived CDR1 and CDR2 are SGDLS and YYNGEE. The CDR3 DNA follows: TGTGCCAGCAGCGTGGATGCCGAGCAGTACTTC. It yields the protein CASSVDAEQYF.

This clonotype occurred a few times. For the CDR3, the DNA is TGTGCCAGCAGCTTAGTACAGTATGGAAACACCATATATTTT. This gives the protein CASSLVQYGNTIYF. The J gene is TRBJ1-3, the V gene TRBV7-9; D unclear. Trimming took off 1 base at V and 3 bases at J, with 7 bases between the two ends. Germline values: CDR1 SEHNR, CDR2 FQNEAQ (reference sequence). The CDR3 extends over 14 amino acids.

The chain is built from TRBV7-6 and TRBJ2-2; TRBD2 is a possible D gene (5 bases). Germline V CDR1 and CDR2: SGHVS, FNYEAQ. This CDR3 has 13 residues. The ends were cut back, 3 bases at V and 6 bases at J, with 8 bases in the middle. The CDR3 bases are TGTGCCAGCAGCTTGCGGGTGGCCGGGGAGCTGTTTTTT. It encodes CASSLRVAGELFF.

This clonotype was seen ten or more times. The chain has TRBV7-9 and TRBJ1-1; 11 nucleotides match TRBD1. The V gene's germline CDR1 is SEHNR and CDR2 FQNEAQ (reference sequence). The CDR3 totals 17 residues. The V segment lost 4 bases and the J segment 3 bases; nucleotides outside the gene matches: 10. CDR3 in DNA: TGTGCCAGCAGCTCCCTCACCCGGGACAGGGGGGACACTGAAGCTTTCTTT. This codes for CASSSLTRDRGDTEAFF.

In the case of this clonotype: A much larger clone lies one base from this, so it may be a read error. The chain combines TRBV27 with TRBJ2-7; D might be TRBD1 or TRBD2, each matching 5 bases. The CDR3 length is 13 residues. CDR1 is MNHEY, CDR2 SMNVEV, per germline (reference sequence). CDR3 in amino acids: CTSSGVEGNEQYF. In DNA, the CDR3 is TGTACCAGCAGTGGTGTAGAGGGGAACGAGCAGTACTTC.

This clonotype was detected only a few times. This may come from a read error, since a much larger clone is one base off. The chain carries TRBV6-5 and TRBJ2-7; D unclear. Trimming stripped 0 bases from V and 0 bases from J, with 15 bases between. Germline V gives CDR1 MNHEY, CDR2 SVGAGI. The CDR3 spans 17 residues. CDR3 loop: CASSYSSRSHPSYEQYF. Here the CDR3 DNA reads TGTGCCAGCAGTTACTCGAGTAGGTCCCATCCCTCCTACGAGCAGTACTTC.

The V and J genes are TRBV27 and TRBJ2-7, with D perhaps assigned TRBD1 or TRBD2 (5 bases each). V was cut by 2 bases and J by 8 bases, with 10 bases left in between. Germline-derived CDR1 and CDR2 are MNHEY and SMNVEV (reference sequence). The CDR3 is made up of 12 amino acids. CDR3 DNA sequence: TGTGCCAGCAGTTTAGTCCGGGGCAAGCAGTACTTC. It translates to CASSLVRGKQYF.

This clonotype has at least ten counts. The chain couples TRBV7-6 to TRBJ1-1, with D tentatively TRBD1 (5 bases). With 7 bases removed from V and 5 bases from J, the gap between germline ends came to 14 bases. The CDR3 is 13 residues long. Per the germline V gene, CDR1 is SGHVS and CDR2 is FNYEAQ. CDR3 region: CASTPGGETEAFF. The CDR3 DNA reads TGTGCCAGCACCCCGGGAGGGGAGACTGAAGCTTTCTTT.

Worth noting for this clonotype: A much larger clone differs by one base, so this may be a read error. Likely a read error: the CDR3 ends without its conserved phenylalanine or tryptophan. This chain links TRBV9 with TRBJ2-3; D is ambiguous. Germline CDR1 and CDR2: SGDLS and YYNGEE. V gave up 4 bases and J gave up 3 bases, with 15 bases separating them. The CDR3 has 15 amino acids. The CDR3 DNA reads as TGTGCCAGCAGCTCACATGGAGCCGTAACAGATACGCAGTATTCT. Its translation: CASSSHGAVTDTQYS.

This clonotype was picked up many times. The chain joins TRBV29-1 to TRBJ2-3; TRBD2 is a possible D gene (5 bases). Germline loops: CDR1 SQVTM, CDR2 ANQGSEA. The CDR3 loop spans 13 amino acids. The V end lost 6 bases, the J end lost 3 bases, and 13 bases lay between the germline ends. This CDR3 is CSVPYGVTDTQYF. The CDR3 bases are TGCAGCGTCCCATACGGGGTGACAGATACGCAGTATTTT.

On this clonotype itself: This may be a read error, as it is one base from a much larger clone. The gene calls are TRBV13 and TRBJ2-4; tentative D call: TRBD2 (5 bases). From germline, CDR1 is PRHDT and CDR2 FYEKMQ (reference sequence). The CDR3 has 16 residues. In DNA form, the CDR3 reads TGTGCCAGCAGCCCGATGGGGAGTTTAGCCAAAAACACTCAGTACTTC. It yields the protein CASSPMGSLAKNTQYF. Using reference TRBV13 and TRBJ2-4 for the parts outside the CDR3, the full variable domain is AAGVIQSPRHLIKEKRETATLKCYPIPRHDTVYWYQQGPGQDPQFLISFYEKMQSDKGSIPDRFSAQQFSDYHSELNMSSLELGDSALYFCASSPMGSLAKNTQYFGAGTRLSVL.

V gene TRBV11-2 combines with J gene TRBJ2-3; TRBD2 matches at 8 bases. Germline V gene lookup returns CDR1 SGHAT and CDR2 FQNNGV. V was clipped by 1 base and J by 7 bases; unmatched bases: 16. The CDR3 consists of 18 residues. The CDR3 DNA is TGTGCCAGCAGCTTAGCCCCACTAGCGGCAGCTGGATGGAATACGCAGTATTTT. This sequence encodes CASSLAPLAAAGWNTQYF.

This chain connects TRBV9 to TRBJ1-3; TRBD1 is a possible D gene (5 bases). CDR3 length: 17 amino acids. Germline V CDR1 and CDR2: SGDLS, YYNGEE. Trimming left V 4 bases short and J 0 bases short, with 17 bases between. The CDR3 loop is CASSPGTAQSSGNTIYF. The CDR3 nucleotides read TGTGCCAGCAGCCCCGGGACGGCGCAAAGCTCTGGAAACACCATATATTTT.

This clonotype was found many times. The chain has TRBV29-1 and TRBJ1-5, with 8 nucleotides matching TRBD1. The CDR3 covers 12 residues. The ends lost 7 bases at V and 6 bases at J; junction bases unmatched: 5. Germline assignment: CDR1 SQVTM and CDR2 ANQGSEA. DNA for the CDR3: TGCAGCGCTGGACAGGGTGGTCAGCCCCAGCATTTT. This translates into CSAGQGGQPQHF. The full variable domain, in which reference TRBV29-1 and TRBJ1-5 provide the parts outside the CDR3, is SAVISQKPSRDICQRGTSLTIQCQVDSQVTMMFWYRQQPGQSLTLIATANQGSEATYESGFVIDKFPISRPNLTFSTLTVSNMSPEDSSIYLCSAGQGGQPQHFGDGTRLSIL.

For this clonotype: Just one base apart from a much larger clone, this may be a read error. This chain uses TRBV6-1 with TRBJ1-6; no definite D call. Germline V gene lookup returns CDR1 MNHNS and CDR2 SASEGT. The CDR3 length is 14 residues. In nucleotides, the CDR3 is TGTGCCAGCAGTGAAGGCAGTGCAAATTCATCCCTCCACTTT. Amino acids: CASSEGSANSSLHF.

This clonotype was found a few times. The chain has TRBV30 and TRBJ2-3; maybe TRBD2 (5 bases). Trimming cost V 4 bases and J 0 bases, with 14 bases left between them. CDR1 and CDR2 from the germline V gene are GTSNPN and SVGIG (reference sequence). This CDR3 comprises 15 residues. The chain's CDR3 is CAWNEGSSSTDTQYF. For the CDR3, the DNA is TGTGCCTGGAATGAGGGTTCAAGTAGCACAGATACGCAGTATTTT.

DNA of the CDR3: TGTGCCAGCAGTTACGGACAGGGAGCAAGGGGCACTGAAGCTTTCTTT. Protein product: CASSYGQGARGTEAFF. J is TRBJ1-1 and V is TRBV7-6; 8 bases line up with TRBD1. V lost 6 bases to trimming and J lost 4 bases; unmatched junction nucleotides: 13. The length of the CDR3 is 16 residues. CDR1 is SGHVS, CDR2 FNYEAQ, per germline. The entire variable domain, with the rest obtained from reference TRBV7-6 and TRBJ1-1, is as follows: GAGVSQSPRYKVTKRGQDVALRCDPISGHVSLYWYRQALGQGPEFLTYFNYEAQQDKSGLPNDRFSAERPEGSISTLTIQRTEQRDSAMYRCASSYGQGARGTEAFFGQGTRLTVV.